Listed here are 11 T cell receptor beta chains from one sample, sequenced in a study of T cells in Graves' hyperthyroidism and ophthalmopathy. Amplification of TCR beta CDR3 regions was performed using RNA transcripts as template. The HTBI set primed first-round TCR CDR3 RT-PCR. TCRdb used MiXCR to reprocess the multiplex PCR reads, holding one entry per CDR3 protein. The table includes around 390,000 distinct CDR3 sequences, about 14% detected once. Sequences were obtained from blood. The receptor set was obtained from a woman in her 30s with Graves' ophthalmopathy.

This clonotype was picked up many times. This chain joins TRBV27 and TRBJ1-1; D is uncertain. Germline CDR1 and CDR2: MNHEY and SMNVEV (reference sequence). V was trimmed by 0 bases and J by 5 bases, leaving 10 bases between them. The CDR3 sequence is 14 residues long. This CDR3 reads CASSLSGLGTEAFF. Here the CDR3 DNA reads TGTGCCAGCAGTTTATCGGGCCTGGGTACTGAAGCTTTCTTT.

This clonotype appeared many times. This chain links TRBV4-1 with TRBJ1-1, with 7 bases fitting TRBD1. Germline trimming cut 4 bases from V and 11 bases from J; bases unmatched to any gene: 16. There are 15 residues in the CDR3. Germline loops: CDR1 MGHRA, CDR2 YSYEKL. In DNA form, the CDR3 reads TGCGCCAGCAGCCCTCAAACGGGTGTCAGGGGGAGTGCTTTCTTT. It translates to CASSPQTGVRGSAFF.

In this sample, this clonotype turned up many times. V is TRBV11-3 and J is TRBJ2-6; D is uncertain. The CDR3 consists of 16 residues. V was cut by 3 bases and J by 0 bases, with 9 bases left in between. Germline CDR1 reads SGHNT; CDR2 reads YENEEA. The CDR3 region has the DNA TGTGCCAGCAGCTTGTACAGACCCTCTGGGGCCAACGTCCTGACTTTC. Translating it yields CASSLYRPSGANVLTF. Filled out from reference TRBV11-3 and TRBJ2-6, the complete variable domain reads EAGVVQSPRYKIIEKKQPVAFWCNPISGHNTLYWYLQNLGQGPELLIRYENEEAVDDSQLPKDRFSAERLKGVDSTLKIQPAELGDSAVYLCASSLYRPSGANVLTFGAGSRLTVL.

The table lists this clonotype with many counts. V and J are TRBV28 and TRBJ1-3; the D gene is possibly TRBD1 (6 bases). This CDR3 region has 14 residues. Deletions cut 3 bases from V and 3 bases from J, with 9 bases between. Germline assignment: CDR1 MDHEN and CDR2 SYDVKM. Here the CDR3 reads CASSFGGGGNTIYF. For the CDR3, the DNA is TGTGCCAGCAGTTTCGGGGGCGGTGGAAACACCATATATTTT.

This clonotype was observed at least ten times. V and J are TRBV6-1 and TRBJ2-1; no definite D call. The CDR3 contains 15 residues. V was clipped by 5 bases and J by 6 bases, with 17 bases between them. CDR1 and CDR2 (germline): MNHNS, SASEGT. The CDR3 spells CASSLARATLNEQFF. The CDR3 DNA reads TGTGCCAGCAGTCTCGCTAGGGCCACTCTCAATGAGCAGTTCTTC.

This clonotype was counted at least ten times. V usage is TRBV7-2 and J usage is TRBJ2-3; D is undetermined. The CDR3 length is 15 residues. Germline V gives CDR1 SGHTA, CDR2 FQGNSA. Trimming cost V 2 bases and J 6 bases, with 15 bases left between them. CDR3 DNA sequence: TGTGCCAGCAGCTTATCCGGGCGTAATTTCGATACGCAGTATTTT. Protein sequence: CASSLSGRNFDTQYF.

In this sample, this clonotype turned up many times. In DNA form, the CDR3 reads TGTGCCAGCAGCTTCTCACAGATCTATGGCTACACCTTC. Translation: CASSFSQIYGYTF. The chain carries TRBV5-5 and TRBJ1-2; D uncertain. Germline loops: CDR1 SGHKS, CDR2 YYEKEE (reference sequence). Trimming cost V 2 bases and J 4 bases, with 9 bases left between them. This CDR3 has 13 amino acids.

A few counts support this clonotype. The V call is TRBV5-5, the J call TRBJ1-5, with D unclear. CDR1 is SGHKS, CDR2 YYEKEE, per germline (reference sequence). Between the trimmed V and J ends, which lost 2 bases and 7 bases, there was a span of 10 bases. CDR3 length: 13 amino acids. The chain's CDR3 is CASSFDPDQPQHF. As DNA, the CDR3 is TGTGCCAGCAGCTTTGACCCGGACCAGCCCCAGCATTTT. Looking up the rest from reference TRBV5-5 and TRBJ1-5 gives the full variable domain: DAGVTQSPTHLIKTRGQQVTLRCSPISGHKSVSWYQQVLGQGPQFIFQYYEKEERGRGNFPDRFSARQFPNYSSELNVNALLLGDSALYLCASSFDPDQPQHFGDGTRLSIL.

The rearrangement uses TRBV19 and TRBJ2-6; D is uncertain. Trimming removed 1 base from V and 4 bases from J, with 5 bases in between. There are 14 residues in the CDR3. CDR1 is LNHDA and CDR2 is SQIVND in the germline V gene (reference sequence). CDR3 nucleotides: TGTGCCAGTAGTATAGGTGTGGGGGCCAACGTCCTGACTTTC. Protein product: CASSIGVGANVLTF.

Many counts were recorded for this clonotype. The J gene is TRBJ1-1, the V gene TRBV6-1; no clear D gene. This CDR3 is 14 amino acids long. Germline CDR1 MNHNS, CDR2 SASEGT. V was trimmed by 6 bases and J by 1 base, leaving 12 bases between them. Written as DNA, the CDR3 is TGTGCCAGCAGCACTGCGGCGAGGAACACTGAAGCTTTCTTT. Translation: CASSTAARNTEAFF.

This clonotype showed up many times. V gene TRBV7-2 combines with J gene TRBJ2-7; perhaps TRBD2 as D (5 bases). The CDR3 is 15 residues long. V lost 5 bases and J 0 bases, leaving 14 bases between the germline ends. The germline V gene has CDR1 SGHTA and CDR2 FQGNSA. CDR3 in DNA: TGTGCCAGCAGCGCCTCCTTAGGACTCTCCTACGAGCAGTACTTC. Protein product: CASSASLGLSYEQYF.